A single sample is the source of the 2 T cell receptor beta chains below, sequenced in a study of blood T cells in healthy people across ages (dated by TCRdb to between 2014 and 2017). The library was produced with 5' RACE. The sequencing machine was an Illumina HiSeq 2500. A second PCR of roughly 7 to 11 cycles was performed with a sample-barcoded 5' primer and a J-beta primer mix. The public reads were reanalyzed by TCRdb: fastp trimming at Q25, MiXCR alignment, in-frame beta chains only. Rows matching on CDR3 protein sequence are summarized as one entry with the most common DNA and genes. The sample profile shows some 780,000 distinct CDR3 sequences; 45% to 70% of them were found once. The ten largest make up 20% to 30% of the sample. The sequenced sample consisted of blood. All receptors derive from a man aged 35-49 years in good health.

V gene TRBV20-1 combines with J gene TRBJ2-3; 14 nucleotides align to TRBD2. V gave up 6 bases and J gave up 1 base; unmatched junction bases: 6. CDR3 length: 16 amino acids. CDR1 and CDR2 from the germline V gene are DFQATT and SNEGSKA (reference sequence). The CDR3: CSAGGLAGAGTDTQYF. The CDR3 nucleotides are TGCAGTGCAGGGGGACTAGCGGGGGCGGGCACAGATACGCAGTATTTT.

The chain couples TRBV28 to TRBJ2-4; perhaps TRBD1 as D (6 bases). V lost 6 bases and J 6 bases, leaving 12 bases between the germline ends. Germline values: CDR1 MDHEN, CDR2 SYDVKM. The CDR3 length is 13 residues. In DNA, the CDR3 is TGTGCCAGCAGCGTACAGGGTGGAAACATTCAGTACTTC. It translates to CASSVQGGNIQYF.